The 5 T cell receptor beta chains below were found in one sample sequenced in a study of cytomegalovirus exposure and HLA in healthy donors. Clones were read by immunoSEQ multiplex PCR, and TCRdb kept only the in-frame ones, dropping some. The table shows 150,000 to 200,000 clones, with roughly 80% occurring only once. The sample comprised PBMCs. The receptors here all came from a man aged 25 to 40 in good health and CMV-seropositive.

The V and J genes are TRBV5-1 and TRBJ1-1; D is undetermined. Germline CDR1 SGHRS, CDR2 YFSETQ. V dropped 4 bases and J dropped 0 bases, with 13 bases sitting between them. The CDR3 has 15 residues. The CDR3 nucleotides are TGCGCCAGCAGCATCGGAGGAGGTATGAACACTGAAGCTTTCTTT. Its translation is CASSIGGGMNTEAFF.

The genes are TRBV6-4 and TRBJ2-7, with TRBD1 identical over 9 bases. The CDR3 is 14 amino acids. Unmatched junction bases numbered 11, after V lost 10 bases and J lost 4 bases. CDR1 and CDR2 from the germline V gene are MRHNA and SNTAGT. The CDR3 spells CATSQEGQGYEQYF. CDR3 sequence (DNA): TGTGCCACCTCTCAAGAGGGACAGGGTTACGAGCAGTACTTC.

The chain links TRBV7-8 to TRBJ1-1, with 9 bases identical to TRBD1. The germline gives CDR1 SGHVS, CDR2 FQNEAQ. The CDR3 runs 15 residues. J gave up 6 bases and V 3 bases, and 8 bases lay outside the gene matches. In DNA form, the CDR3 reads TGTGCCAGCAGCTTTACAGGGGGCGGCGTCCCTGAAGCTTTCTTT. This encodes CASSFTGGGVPEAFF.

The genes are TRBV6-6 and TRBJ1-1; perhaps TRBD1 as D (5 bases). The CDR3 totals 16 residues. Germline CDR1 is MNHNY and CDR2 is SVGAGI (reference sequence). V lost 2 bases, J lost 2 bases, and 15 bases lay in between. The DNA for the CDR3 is TGTGCCAGCAGTTACACGGGGGTGAGGTTTAACACTGAAGCTTTCTTT. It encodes CASSYTGVRFNTEAFF.

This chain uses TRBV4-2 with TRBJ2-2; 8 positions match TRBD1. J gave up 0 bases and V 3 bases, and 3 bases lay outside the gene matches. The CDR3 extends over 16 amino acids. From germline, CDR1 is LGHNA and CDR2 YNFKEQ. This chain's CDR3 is CASSQLQGANTGELFF. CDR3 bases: TGTGCCAGCAGCCAGCTACAGGGGGCGAACACCGGGGAGCTGTTTTTT.